The 23 T cell receptor beta chains listed next were all sequenced from one sample in a study of blood T cell repertoires in COVID-19. Clones were read by immunoSEQ multiplex PCR, and TCRdb kept only the in-frame ones, dropping some. In the table there are some 350,000 clones, over 75% of which are singletons. Input material: PBMCs or T cells enriched from blood (not recorded which). The receptor source for this set is a woman aged 25 to 45 who had recovered from COVID-19.

The J gene is TRBJ2-2, the V gene TRBV9, with D possibly matching TRBD2 (6 bases). The CDR3 contains 16 residues. With 0 bases removed from V and 6 bases from J, the gap between germline ends came to 15 bases. Germline CDR1 and CDR2: SGDLS and YYNGEE. The CDR3 loop is CASSVDSWRVAGELFF. DNA for the CDR3: TGTGCCAGCAGCGTAGATTCTTGGAGGGTCGCCGGGGAGCTGTTTTTT. The entire variable domain, with the rest obtained from reference TRBV9 and TRBJ2-2, is as follows: DSGVTQTPKHLITATGQRVTLRCSPRSGDLSVYWYQQSLDQGLQFLIQYYNGEERAKGNILERFSAQQFPDLHSELNLSSLELGDSALYFCASSVDSWRVAGELFFGEGSRLTVL.

This chain joins TRBV19 and TRBJ1-2, with D maybe TRBD1 (6 bases). The CDR3 spans 13 residues. Germline lookup yields CDR1 LNHDA and CDR2 SQIVND (reference sequence). The V end lost 2 bases, the J end lost 4 bases, and 8 bases lay between the germline ends. CDR3 coding DNA: TGTGCCAGTAGTATACGGGACACCTATGGCTACACCTTC. This encodes CASSIRDTYGYTF.

The chain has TRBV27 and TRBJ2-7; D unresolved. Trimming took 2 bases from V and 3 from J, leaving 8 bases between them. Germline CDR1 is MNHEY and CDR2 is SMNVEV (reference sequence). The CDR3 is made up of 13 amino acids. CDR3 sequence (DNA): TGTGCCAGCAGTTTAGGCCTTAACTACGAGCAGTACTTC. Encoded protein: CASSLGLNYEQYF.

The V call is TRBV4-2, the J call TRBJ1-5; D remains unclear. Between the trimmed V and J ends, which lost 1 base and 4 bases, there was a span of 11 bases. The CDR3 totals 15 residues. CDR1 is LGHNA and CDR2 is YNFKEQ in the germline V gene. CDR3: CASSQVPAQNQPQHF. CDR3 DNA sequence: TGTGCCAGCAGCCAAGTCCCGGCACAGAATCAGCCCCAGCATTTT.

This chain uses TRBV5-1 with TRBJ2-7; 8 bases align to TRBD2. This CDR3 contains 15 residues. The germline V gene has CDR1 SGHRS and CDR2 YFSETQ. Losses at the gene ends were 1 base for V and 2 bases for J; bases not matched to a gene: 5. The CDR3 region is CASSLTEAGAYEQYF. The CDR3 DNA sequence: TGCGCCAGCAGCTTGACGGAAGCGGGAGCCTACGAGCAGTACTTC. The full variable domain, with the rest looked up from reference TRBV5-1 and TRBJ2-7, is KAGVTQTPRYLIKTRGQQVTLSCSPISGHRSVSWYQQTPGQGLQFLFEYFSETQRNKGNFPGRFSGRQFSNSRSEMNVSTLELGDSALYLCASSLTEAGAYEQYFGPGTRLTVT.

The chain joins TRBV25-1 to TRBJ2-7; 8 nucleotides match TRBD1. Germline CDR1 reads MGHDK; CDR2 reads SYGVNS. CDR3 length equals 15 residues. The V gene end was trimmed by 1 base and the J gene end by 3 bases; junction bases not matched to a gene: 5. This CDR3 reads CASSESGTGYYEQYF. The CDR3 DNA sequence: TGTGCCAGCAGTGAATCGGGGACAGGTTACTACGAGCAGTACTTC.

This clone has just one count. The V call is TRBV3-1 (or the pseudogene TRBV3-2), the J call TRBJ1-3; D remains ambiguous. Germline CDR1 LGHDT, CDR2 YNNKEL (reference sequence). The V gene lost 3 bases and the J gene lost 2 bases, with 17 bases spanning the gap. The CDR3 is 17 residues long. DNA of the CDR3: TGTGCCAGCAGCCATTGGTTCGGGGTGAATACTGGAAACACCATATATTTT. Translating it yields CASSHWFGVNTGNTIYF.

This clone was detected only a few times. The chain recombines TRBV6-1 with TRBJ1-6; D is unclear. Trimming cost V 3 bases and J 8 bases, with 14 bases left between them. Germline CDR1 is MNHNS and CDR2 is SASEGT. The CDR3 spans 15 residues. CDR3 protein: CASSDGGWGDSPLHF. The CDR3 coding sequence is TGTGCCAGCAGTGACGGCGGGTGGGGTGATTCACCCCTCCACTTT.

The rearrangement uses TRBV6-6 and TRBJ2-7; TRBD2 matches at 13 bases. The V gene's germline CDR1 is MNHNY and CDR2 SVGAGI (reference sequence). The J segment lost 3 bases and the V segment lost 7 bases, leaving 9 bases of the junction unmatched. The CDR3 has 16 residues. CDR3 nucleotides: TGTGCCAGCATCCTAAGGACTAGCGGGAGTTTCTACGAGCAGTACTTC. It codes for CASILRTSGSFYEQYF.

The chain carries TRBV28 and TRBJ1-3, with D tentatively TRBD1 (5 bases). The V end was cut by 8 bases, the J end by 0 bases, with 8 bases between. Germline CDR1 MDHEN, CDR2 SYDVKM. The CDR3 runs to 13 residues. CDR3 in DNA: TGTGCCAGCTGGGACTCCTCTGGAAACACCATATATTTT. This sequence encodes CASWDSSGNTIYF. Combining the CDR3 with reference TRBV28 and TRBJ1-3 gives the whole variable domain DVKVTQSSRYLVKRTGEKVFLECVQDMDHENMFWYRQDPGLGLRLIYFSYDVKMKEKGDIPEGYSVSREKKERFSLILESASTNQTSMYLCASWDSSGNTIYFGEGSWLTVV.

The J gene is TRBJ2-5, the V gene TRBV7-6, with TRBD1 matching over 8 bases. Germline lookup yields CDR1 SGHVS and CDR2 FNYEAQ. V dropped 1 base and J dropped 5; count of bases not matched to a gene: 6. This CDR3 comprises 15 residues. In DNA, the CDR3 is TGTGCCAGCAGCTTAGGGTGGACAGGGAAGGAGACCCAGTACTTC. Its protein product is CASSLGWTGKETQYF.

This chain joins TRBV29-1 and TRBJ2-2; TRBD1 aligns across 8 bases. Germline CDR1 reads SQVTM; CDR2 reads ANQGSEA. The CDR3 loop spans 13 amino acids. After removal of 8 bases from V and 6 bases from J, the junction contained 8 bases not matched to a gene. Here the CDR3 reads CSHLDRDAGELFF. The CDR3 coding sequence is TGCAGCCACCTGGACAGGGATGCCGGGGAGCTGTTTTTT.

The chain recombines TRBV18 with TRBJ2-7; no clear D. This CDR3 spans 15 amino acids. CDR1 KGHSH and CDR2 LQKENI come from the germline V gene. V was clipped by 0 bases and J by 0 bases, with 9 bases between them. The CDR3 protein is CASSPPAASSYEQYF. In DNA form, the CDR3 reads TGTGCCAGCTCACCACCGGCAGCGAGCTCCTACGAGCAGTACTTC.

V and J are TRBV6-5 and TRBJ1-1; D might be TRBD1 (5 bases). The CDR3 has 15 residues. Germline loops: CDR1 MNHEY, CDR2 SVGAGI. With 6 bases removed from V and 6 bases from J, the gap between germline ends came to 20 bases. In DNA, the CDR3 is TGTGCCAGCAGACTTACTTATGCAGGGTGGGCTGAAGCTTTCTTT. This encodes CASRLTYAGWAEAFF.

The count of this clone is one. This chain links TRBV5-1 with TRBJ2-1; D not resolved. This CDR3 is 12 amino acids long. Germline loops: CDR1 SGHRS, CDR2 YFSETQ. V was cut by 0 bases and J by 8 bases, with 6 bases left in between. CDR3 DNA sequence: TGCGCCAGCAGCTTGGAGAGAGATGAGCAGTTCTTC. It specifies CASSLERDEQFF.

V usage is TRBV5-1 and J usage is TRBJ1-4, with D possibly TRBD1 on 6 matching bases. The germline V gene encodes CDR1 SGHRS and CDR2 YFSETQ. Trimming took 5 bases from V and 0 from J, leaving 17 bases between them. The CDR3 contains 17 residues. The CDR3 coding sequence is TGCGCCAGCAGGGGGGGGACAACCCGAACAACTAATGAAAAACTGTTTTTT. Protein product: CASRGGTTRTTNEKLFF.

The chain carries TRBV6-5 and TRBJ1-2; tentative D call: TRBD1 (6 bases). The germline V and J ends were trimmed by 7 bases and 8 bases, with 20 bases remaining between them. There are 14 residues in the CDR3. Looked up from germline, CDR1 is MNHEY and CDR2 is SVGAGI. CDR3 sequence (DNA): TGTGCCAGCAACCCGGGGGGGGCCCCGGGAGGCTACACCTTC. Translated: CASNPGGAPGGYTF.

This chain connects TRBV11-3 to TRBJ1-1; 9 nucleotides line up with TRBD1. This CDR3 contains 20 residues. Germline values: CDR1 SGHNT, CDR2 YENEEA. With 1 base clipped from V and 0 bases from J, the junction kept 15 bases outside the gene matches. CDR3: CASSLAVMNKWTGVNTEAFF. In DNA, the CDR3 is TGTGCCAGCAGCTTAGCCGTTATGAATAAGTGGACAGGGGTGAACACTGAAGCTTTCTTT.

The chain is built from TRBV27 and TRBJ1-3, with D unclear. Germline CDR1 is MNHEY and CDR2 is SMNVEV (reference sequence). V was trimmed by 1 base and J by 3 bases, leaving 4 bases between them. The CDR3 spans 13 residues. Written as DNA, the CDR3 is TGTGCCAGCAGTTTATTTTATGGAAACACCATATATTTT. Its protein is CASSLFYGNTIYF.

This clone was recorded only once. V and J are TRBV10-2 and TRBJ2-7; D remains unclear. Germline V gives CDR1 WSHSY, CDR2 SAAADI. Deletions cut 0 bases from V and 5 bases from J, with 5 bases between. This CDR3 contains 12 residues. The CDR3 protein is CASSESTDEQYF. In DNA form, the CDR3 reads TGCGCCAGCAGTGAGTCTACGGACGAGCAGTACTTC.

The V gene is TRBV6-5, the J gene TRBJ2-1; 7 positions agree with TRBD2. The length of the CDR3 is 14 residues. V shed 5 bases, J shed 3 bases, and the junction held 4 bases outside the gene matches. The germline gives CDR1 MNHEY, CDR2 SVGAGI. The CDR3 DNA reads as TGTGCCAGCAGTAGCGGGAACAACTACAATGAGCAGTTCTTC. Translating gives CASSSGNNYNEQFF.

The chain links TRBV19 to TRBJ1-5; tentative D call: TRBD1 (6 bases). The CDR3 sequence is 15 residues long. V lost 5 bases and J lost 4, with 15 bases in between. The germline V gene encodes CDR1 LNHDA and CDR2 SQIVND (reference sequence). The CDR3 protein is CASSGRQAYNQPQHF. The CDR3 DNA is TGTGCCAGTAGTGGAAGACAGGCGTATAATCAGCCCCAGCATTTT.

The CDR3 coding sequence is TGTGCCAGCAGTTTACGAACCCGCGGACTAGCGGGAGTGGTTGAGCAGTTCTTC. Protein: CASSLRTRGLAGVVEQFF. The J gene is TRBJ2-1, the V gene TRBV28, with TRBD2 identical over 13 bases. The germline gives CDR1 MDHEN, CDR2 SYDVKM. V lost 2 bases, J lost 9 bases, and 13 bases stayed unmatched. CDR3 size: 18 residues.